This TCR beta chain originates from a study of blood T cell repertoires in COVID-19. Overall study context: Samples of COVID-19 (acute and convalescent) were obtained from the United States, Italy and Spain. The cDNA or gDNA used as material had been derived from T cells, B-cell-depleted T cells, or PBMCs.

As originally analysed: The assay estimated nucleated cells by amplifying reference gene primers. The assay was immunoSEQ multiplex PCR, and TCRdb's table has in-frame clones only and misses some. For V, J and clone size, that table is used; D and trimming come from the DNA. The data show 100,000 to 150,000 clones, about four fifths seen once. The CDR3 is 13 residues long. The germline V and J ends were trimmed by 3 bases and 7 bases, with 12 bases remaining between them. Per the germline V gene, CDR1 is SQVTM and CDR2 is ANQGSEA. The sample comprised peripheral blood. The receptor's source is a woman aged 45-65 years with acute or convalescent COVID-19. This chain uses TRBV29-1 with TRBJ1-4, with D possibly TRBD1 on 5 matching bases. CDR3 sequence reads: CSVDPGGSEKLFF. The CDR3 DNA sequence: TGCAGCGTTGACCCCGGGGGGAGTGAAAAACTGTTTTTT.